Below, 19 T cell receptor beta chains from the same sample are listed, as sequenced in a study of T cell changes during pregnancy in multiple sclerosis. The assay was immunoSEQ multiplex PCR, and TCRdb's table has in-frame clones only and misses some. The sample lists about 93,000 clones, approximately 92% occurring once. Sequencing was performed on peripheral blood, taken after pregnancy. Receptors were obtained from a female donor with multiple sclerosis, enrolled in a pregnancy study.

This sequence joins TRBV27 and TRBJ1-1; 8 bases are shared with TRBD1. CDR3 length equals 16 residues. Germline V CDR1 and CDR2: MNHEY, SMNVEV (reference sequence). Unmatched junction bases numbered 16, after V lost 8 bases and J lost 5 bases. In DNA, the CDR3 is TGTGCCAGCGGCCGCGTCTTAGGACAGGGCGGGACTGAAGCTTTCTTT. Translating gives CASGRVLGQGGTEAFF.

This clone came up once. The V gene is TRBV4-3, the J gene TRBJ2-1; 8 bases line up with TRBD2. Germline CDR1 reads LGHNA; CDR2 reads YSLEER. CDR3 size: 15 residues. J gave up 9 bases and V 3 bases, and 10 bases lay outside the gene matches. The CDR3 bases are TGCGCCAGCAGCCAGCTTCCGGGACTAGGGAGTGAGCAGTTCTTC. As protein: CASSQLPGLGSEQFF.

The chain uses TRBV19 and TRBJ1-4; perhaps TRBD1 as D (5 bases). CDR3 length equals 15 residues. Germline CDR1 reads LNHDA; CDR2 reads SQIVND (reference sequence). The V gene lost 3 bases and the J gene lost 3 bases, with 11 bases spanning the gap. The CDR3 loop reads CASSIPAGANEKLFF. Written as DNA, the CDR3 is TGTGCCAGTAGTATCCCCGCGGGGGCTAATGAAAAACTGTTTTTT.

The table lists this clone with many counts. The chain combines TRBV11-2 with TRBJ1-1; D gene uncertain. Germline values: CDR1 SGHAT, CDR2 FQNNGV. V lost 3 bases to trimming and J lost 3 bases, with 11 bases between them. The CDR3 totals 14 residues. The CDR3 sequence is CASSLAGIDTEAFF. CDR3 nucleotide sequence: TGTGCCAGCAGCTTGGCAGGTATCGACACTGAAGCTTTCTTT.

The chain employs TRBV4-3 and TRBJ1-5, with D unresolved. V was pared by 4 bases and J by 6 bases, with 10 bases between. There are 13 residues in the CDR3. CDR1 and CDR2 from the germline V gene are LGHNA and YSLEER. CDR3 sequence reads: CASSPQHRQPQHF. Written as DNA, the CDR3 is TGCGCCAGCAGCCCCCAACATCGTCAGCCCCAGCATTTT.

This rearrangement joins TRBV6-4 to TRBJ1-2; D is unclear. Trimming cost V 4 bases and J 1 base, with 13 bases left between them. This CDR3 spans 15 amino acids. The germline gives CDR1 MRHNA, CDR2 SNTAGT. CDR3 DNA sequence: TGTGCCAGCAGTGCCTCGAGCTCCCATAACTATGGCTACACCTTC. It codes for CASSASSSHNYGYTF.

This clone has just one count. The rearrangement links TRBV13 to TRBJ2-3; 7 bases map to TRBD1. The CDR3 consists of 19 residues. Per the germline V gene, CDR1 is PRHDT and CDR2 is FYEKMQ (reference sequence). With 1 base clipped from V and 1 base from J, the junction kept 14 bases outside the gene matches. For the CDR3, the DNA is TGTGCCAGCAGCTTAGCGTTCGGGACAGATTCGTTCGGCACAGATACGCAGTATTTT. It yields the protein CASSLAFGTDSFGTDTQYF.

The chain employs TRBV14 and TRBJ2-3, with 7 bases aligning to TRBD1. J was trimmed by 8 bases and V by 4 bases; bases with no gene match: 15. CDR3 length equals 16 residues. The germline CDR1 and CDR2 sequences are SGHDN and FVKESK. DNA for the CDR3: TGTGCCAGCAGCCGGACAGGAGGAGTCGATGGGGGTACGCAGTATTTT. Amino acid sequence: CASSRTGGVDGGTQYF.

V gene TRBV6-5 combines with J gene TRBJ2-2; D call uncertain. The germline gives CDR1 MNHEY, CDR2 SVGAGI. There are 13 residues in the CDR3. Trimming removed 0 bases from V and 4 bases from J, with 3 bases in between. The CDR3 DNA reads TGTGCCAGCAGTTACTCAGCCACCGGGGAGCTGTTTTTT. Its protein is CASSYSATGELFF.

V gene TRBV5-1 combines with J gene TRBJ1-2, with 8 bases aligning to TRBD1. V lost 4 bases, J lost 7 bases, and 3 bases stayed unmatched. CDR1 SGHRS and CDR2 YFSETQ come from the germline V gene. The CDR3 contains 12 residues. CDR3 in amino acids: CASSRTGSGYTF. As DNA, the CDR3 is TGCGCCAGCAGCCGGACAGGGTCTGGCTACACCTTC.

This clone has only one observation. The chain has TRBV5-1 and TRBJ2-2; weak D call: TRBD2 (6 bases). CDR1 SGHRS and CDR2 YFSETQ come from the germline V gene. The V gene lost 9 bases and the J gene lost 5 bases, with 11 bases spanning the gap. The CDR3 length is 12 residues. The CDR3: CAILAVTGELFF. The CDR3 coding sequence is TGCGCCATCTTAGCGGTGACCGGGGAGCTGTTTTTT.

This chain joins TRBV30 and TRBJ1-6; TRBD1 matches at 10 bases. J lost 10 bases, V lost 3 bases, and 6 bases had no gene match. Per the germline V gene, CDR1 is GTSNPN and CDR2 is SVGIG (reference sequence). The CDR3 spans 14 residues. The CDR3 protein is CAWSATGGFSPLHF. The CDR3 nucleotides read TGTGCCTGGAGCGCGACAGGGGGCTTCTCACCCCTCCACTTT.

V usage is TRBV11-2 and J usage is TRBJ1-2; TRBD1 agrees at 9 bases. CDR1 and CDR2 (germline): SGHAT, FQNNGV. Trimming took 4 bases from V and 7 from J; bases not matched to a gene: 4. This CDR3 is built from 13 residues. CDR3 sequence: CASSSGTGSGYTF. CDR3 DNA: TGTGCCAGCAGCTCGGGGACAGGGAGTGGCTACACCTTC.

This chain joins TRBV30 and TRBJ2-3, with 12 bases aligning to TRBD1. The CDR3 runs to 14 residues. The V gene end was trimmed by 4 bases and the J gene end by 9 bases; junction bases not matched to a gene: 8. Germline CDR1 and CDR2: GTSNPN and SVGIG (reference sequence). CDR3: CAWITGQGAGTQYF. The CDR3 nucleotides read TGTGCCTGGATTACGGGACAGGGGGCTGGCACGCAGTATTTT. Full variable domain (outside the CDR3, taken from reference TRBV30 and TRBJ2-3): SQTIHQWPATLVQPVGSPLSLECTVEGTSNPNLYWYRQAAGRGLQLLFYSVGIGQISSEVPQNLSASRPQDRQFILSSKKLLLSDSGFYLCAWITGQGAGTQYFGPGTRLTVL.

The J gene is TRBJ1-1, the V gene TRBV2, with 7 bases that match TRBD1. CDR1 and CDR2 (germline): SNHLY, FYNNEI. This CDR3 spans 15 amino acids. After removal of 5 bases from V and 3 bases from J, the junction contained 9 bases not matched to a gene. CDR3 sequence (DNA): TGTGCCAGCAGTCAACAGGGGACCCTCGACACTGAAGCTTTCTTT. Protein: CASSQQGTLDTEAFF.

The genes are TRBV7-6 and TRBJ1-1; D gene uncertain. The CDR3 is 14 residues long. Trimming pared 6 bases from V and 1 base from J, leaving 12 bases between. Per the germline V gene, CDR1 is SGHVS and CDR2 is FNYEAQ. CDR3 DNA: TGTGCCAGCAGTTTGGAGGAAGGGAACACTGAAGCTTTCTTT. The encoded protein is CASSLEEGNTEAFF.

This chain links TRBV5-1 with TRBJ2-1; TRBD2 matches 11 bases. The CDR3 sequence is 20 residues long. After removal of 0 bases from V and 5 bases from J, the junction contained 16 bases not matched to a gene. Per germline, CDR1 SGHRS and CDR2 YFSETQ. In DNA form, the CDR3 reads TGCGCCAGCAGCTTGGACTTCCTAATAGCGGGAGGGGGGATGAACAATGAGCAGTTCTTC. Translating it yields CASSLDFLIAGGGMNNEQFF. Full variable domain (missing parts from reference TRBV5-1 and TRBJ2-1): KAGVTQTPRYLIKTRGQQVTLSCSPISGHRSVSWYQQTPGQGLQFLFEYFSETQRNKGNFPGRFSGRQFSNSRSEMNVSTLELGDSALYLCASSLDFLIAGGGMNNEQFFGPGTRLTVL.

The rearrangement uses TRBV10-2 and TRBJ1-6; perhaps TRBD1 as D (5 bases). The CDR3 runs to 13 residues. V lost 4 bases and J lost 10, with 11 bases in between. CDR1 is WSHSY and CDR2 is SAAADI in the germline V gene. In nucleotides, the CDR3 is TGCGCCAGCAGTGGGCAGGGTGGATCACCCCTCCACTTT. This gives the protein CASSGQGGSPLHF.

J is TRBJ2-7 and V is TRBV5-1; D not certain. The germline V gene encodes CDR1 SGHRS and CDR2 YFSETQ. V lost 4 bases to trimming and J lost 7 bases, with 12 bases between them. The CDR3 totals 12 residues. The CDR3 DNA is TGCGCCAGCAGCGGGCAATTCCGGGAGCAGTACTTC. Translation: CASSGQFREQYF.